The next 32 T cell receptor beta chains were all read from a single sample in a study of cytomegalovirus exposure and HLA in healthy donors. The PCR employed 60 Vbeta primers together with 13 Jbeta primers. Here immunoSEQ multiplex PCR was the method, and the copy in TCRdb shows in-frame clones only, minus some. The table includes 150,000 or so clones, just over 70% detected once. Sequencing was performed on PBMCs. The receptor source for this set is a human donor in good health.

The genes are TRBV10-1 and TRBJ1-2; TRBD1 might be the D (6 bases). V was trimmed by 11 bases and J by 3 bases, leaving 22 bases between them. Germline V gene data show CDR1 as WNHNN and CDR2 as SYGVQD (reference sequence). The CDR3 length is 15 residues. The CDR3 here is CALQDGLHRDYGYTF. The DNA for the CDR3 is TGCGCCCTCCAAGACGGCCTCCACAGGGACTATGGCTACACCTTC.

The gene calls are TRBV5-1 and TRBJ2-3; 9 positions agree with TRBD1. CDR1 is SGHRS and CDR2 is YFSETQ in the germline V gene. This CDR3 region has 17 residues. V shed 4 bases and J 0 bases; nucleotides not matched to a gene: 9. The CDR3 DNA is TGCGCCAGCAGCCCGCGTCGACAGGGGGTGAGCACAGATACGCAGTATTTT. The encoded protein is CASSPRRQGVSTDTQYF.

The rearrangement uses TRBV9 and TRBJ1-2; maybe TRBD1 (6 bases). The CDR3 consists of 14 residues. V was pared by 4 bases and J by 5 bases, with 15 bases between. The germline gives CDR1 SGDLS, CDR2 YYNGEE. The CDR3 reads CASSKSGVGYGYTF. In DNA, the CDR3 is TGTGCCAGCAGCAAATCAGGGGTGGGGTATGGCTACACCTTC. Full variable domain (missing parts from reference TRBV9 and TRBJ1-2): DSGVTQTPKHLITATGQRVTLRCSPRSGDLSVYWYQQSLDQGLQFLIQYYNGEERAKGNILERFSAQQFPDLHSELNLSSLELGDSALYFCASSKSGVGYGYTFGSGTRLTVV.

This sequence joins TRBV5-4 and TRBJ1-5; D is unresolved. The germline V gene encodes CDR1 SGHNT and CDR2 YYREEE (reference sequence). V lost 0 bases, J lost 6 bases, and 16 bases lay in between. This CDR3 has 16 amino acids. The CDR3 spells CASSLDGITGSQPQHF. The CDR3, as DNA: TGTGCCAGCAGCTTGGACGGCATCACGGGTTCTCAGCCCCAGCATTTT.

This chain joins TRBV25-1 and TRBJ2-6; TRBD2 might be the D (7 bases). The germline V and J ends were trimmed by 1 base and 0 bases, with 13 bases remaining between them. The CDR3 length is 18 residues. CDR1 and CDR2 (germline): MGHDK, SYGVNS. CDR3 protein: CASSEWGGGTSGANVLTF. Written as DNA, the CDR3 is TGTGCCAGCAGTGAATGGGGGGGCGGTACCTCTGGGGCCAACGTCCTGACTTTC.

The V call is TRBV19, the J call TRBJ2-3; maybe TRBD2 (6 bases). CDR1 and CDR2 (germline): LNHDA, SQIVND (reference sequence). V gave up 11 bases and J gave up 4 bases, with 19 bases separating them. This CDR3 region has 14 residues. The CDR3 region is CAVARGMGADTQYF. CDR3 coding DNA: TGTGCCGTGGCACGGGGGATGGGTGCAGATACGCAGTATTTT.

The rearrangement links TRBV11-1 to TRBJ1-6; TRBD1 agrees at 9 bases. The V and J ends lost 5 bases and 10 bases, in that order; junction bases with no gene match: 9. The germline V gene has CDR1 SGHAT and CDR2 FQDESV (reference sequence). The CDR3 extends over 15 amino acids. The CDR3 DNA reads TGTGCCAGCAGCCCTGGACAGGGGACTGGGTCACCCCTCCACTTT. It specifies CASSPGQGTGSPLHF.

This rearrangement joins TRBV27 to TRBJ2-5, with 13 nucleotides matching TRBD2. Germline-derived CDR1 and CDR2 are MNHEY and SMNVEV (reference sequence). There are 15 residues in the CDR3. V shed 6 bases and J 5 bases; nucleotides not matched to a gene: 6. The CDR3 loop is CASRILAGGRETQYF. The DNA for the CDR3 is TGTGCCAGCAGAATACTAGCGGGGGGGCGGGAGACCCAGTACTTC.

The table lists this clone with many counts. In the same sample, other DNA sequences code for this CDR3. The chain is built from TRBV20-1 and TRBJ2-3, with D unresolved. The V gene's germline CDR1 is DFQATT and CDR2 SNEGSKA (reference sequence). CDR3 length: 11 residues. Trimming cost V 0 bases and J 6 bases, with 4 bases left between them. CDR3 coding DNA: TGCAGTGCTAGAGAAGCGGATACGCAGTATTTT. Residues: CSAREADTQYF.

This clone occurred a few times. The chain is built from TRBV7-8 and TRBJ2-3; D possibly corresponds to TRBD2 (6 bases). Germline V CDR1 and CDR2: SGHVS, FQNEAQ. V shed 4 bases and J shed 2 bases, with 16 bases lying between them. The CDR3 contains 16 residues. CDR3 region: CASSSRSSGFTDTQYF. For the CDR3, the DNA is TGTGCCAGCAGCTCGAGGAGTAGCGGATTCACAGATACGCAGTATTTT.

This chain uses TRBV6-6 with TRBJ1-4, with D possibly TRBD1 on 5 matching bases. Per the germline V gene, CDR1 is MNHNY and CDR2 is SVGAGI (reference sequence). Between the trimmed V and J ends, which lost 10 bases and 7 bases, there was a span of 19 bases. The CDR3 spans 14 residues. CDR3 sequence (DNA): TGTGCCACCCACAGACAGTCTGCAAGTGAAAAACTGTTTTTT. Protein: CATHRQSASEKLFF.

A note on this clone: Relative to the germline gene, one junction end is altered; a read error may explain this. The chain couples TRBV7-3 to TRBJ1-1, with D maybe TRBD1 (6 bases). The CDR3 totals 15 residues. Germline V gives CDR1 SGHTA, CDR2 FQGTGA. CDR3 loop: CANSFEGVRYTEAFF. The CDR3 DNA follows: TGTGCCAACAGCTTTGAGGGGGTTAGGTACACTGAAGCTTTCTTT.

The genes are TRBV7-8 and TRBJ1-5, with 7 positions matching TRBD1. Trimming removed 10 bases from V and 2 bases from J; junction bases left unmatched: 2. CDR1 is SGHVS and CDR2 is FQNEAQ in the germline V gene. This CDR3 is 12 amino acids long. The CDR3 coding sequence is TGTGCCACCACAGGGGGCAATCAGCCCCAGCATTTT. Encoded protein: CATTGGNQPQHF.

This chain joins TRBV5-1 and TRBJ2-5; 10 bases are a match to TRBD1. The J segment lost 4 bases and the V segment lost 4 bases, leaving 7 bases of the junction unmatched. This CDR3 is built from 15 residues. Germline CDR1 reads SGHRS; CDR2 reads YFSETQ. The CDR3 is CASSPGTGAGETQYF. The DNA of the CDR3 is TGCGCCAGCAGCCCCGGGACAGGGGCGGGAGAGACCCAGTACTTC.

The chain has TRBV7-2 and TRBJ2-5; TRBD1 aligns across 10 bases. The germline CDR1 and CDR2 sequences are SGHTA and FQGNSA. The CDR3 covers 16 residues. With 5 bases clipped from V and 5 bases from J, the junction kept 11 bases outside the gene matches. CDR3 amino acids: CASSLSPGQGRETQYF. DNA for the CDR3: TGTGCCAGCAGCCTTTCGCCGGGACAGGGGAGGGAGACCCAGTACTTC.

The chain uses TRBV6-5 and TRBJ1-1; 9 nucleotides agree with TRBD1. The germline V gene has CDR1 MNHEY and CDR2 SVGAGI. The CDR3 has 14 residues. The V segment lost 7 bases and the J segment 5 bases; nucleotides outside the gene matches: 8. The CDR3 here is CASNLGQGYTEAFF. The CDR3 DNA sequence: TGTGCCAGCAATTTGGGACAGGGATATACTGAAGCTTTCTTT.

The chain recombines TRBV19 with TRBJ1-5; 10 bases agree with TRBD1. V was clipped by 4 bases and J by 3 bases; unmatched bases: 9. CDR1 LNHDA and CDR2 SQIVND come from the germline V gene (reference sequence). CDR3 length equals 17 residues. CDR3 in DNA: TGTGCCAGTAGTACCCTGACAGGGGGCGGGAACAATCAGCCCCAGCATTTT. Its translation: CASSTLTGGGNNQPQHF.

This chain connects TRBV4-3 to TRBJ2-1, with 8 bases that match TRBD2. The junction had 5 bases not matched to a gene; V was cut back by 4 bases and J by 0 bases. The CDR3 is made up of 16 amino acids. Germline CDR1 LGHNA, CDR2 YSLEER. The CDR3 loop is CASSPSGPFSYNEQFF. DNA for the CDR3: TGCGCCAGCAGCCCTAGCGGGCCCTTCTCCTACAATGAGCAGTTCTTC.

The V call is TRBV18, the J call TRBJ1-2; D perhaps matches TRBD1 (5 bases). Germline V CDR1 and CDR2: KGHSH, LQKENI. This CDR3 has 14 amino acids. Trimming cost V 0 bases and J 7 bases, with 12 bases left between them. The CDR3 coding sequence is TGTGCCAGCTCACCACCGGGGCGCCGGAGTGGCTACACCTTC. This gives the protein CASSPPGRRSGYTF.

To note about this clone: A junction end diverges from the germline sequence, so it may reflect a read error. V usage is TRBV7-2 and J usage is TRBJ2-3; TRBD2 matches at 9 bases. The germline V gene encodes CDR1 SGHTA and CDR2 FQGNSA. The CDR3 is made up of 17 amino acids. The CDR3 DNA sequence: TGTGCCAGCAGCTTAGGGCCCCTTAGCGGGGGCACATATACGCAGTATTTT. It encodes CASSLGPLSGGTYTQYF.

The gene calls are TRBV7-6 and TRBJ2-7, with D possibly being TRBD1 (7 bases). The V gene's germline CDR1 is SGHVS and CDR2 FNYEAQ. The germline V and J ends were trimmed by 0 bases and 5 bases, with 14 bases remaining between them. The CDR3 is made up of 15 amino acids. CDR3 nucleotide sequence: TGTGCCAGCAGCTTAGCAGGGCAGGGGGGCGACGAGCAGTACTTC. As protein: CASSLAGQGGDEQYF.

This chain links TRBV30 with TRBJ2-3; 8 bases agree with TRBD2. The CDR3 has 14 amino acids. In germline, CDR1 is GTSNPN, CDR2 SVGIG (reference sequence). Trimming cost V 5 bases and J 1 base; bases outside gene matches: 5. CDR3 DNA: TGTGCCTGGTGTCTGCGGGGGGGCACAGATACGCAGTATTTT. It is translated as CAWCLRGGTDTQYF.

This chain joins TRBV18 and TRBJ2-3; 8 positions agree with TRBD2. From germline, CDR1 is KGHSH and CDR2 LQKENI. V gave up 6 bases and J gave up 1 base; unmatched junction bases: 9. CDR3 length: 16 amino acids. The CDR3 region is CASSPKAGAGTDTQYF. The CDR3 nucleotides read TGTGCCAGCTCGCCTAAAGCGGGGGCTGGCACAGATACGCAGTATTTT.

The rearrangement uses TRBV6-1 and TRBJ2-3; 7 nucleotides match TRBD1. Germline V lookup: CDR1 MNHNS, CDR2 SASEGT. The CDR3 loop spans 14 amino acids. The V gene end was trimmed by 7 bases and the J gene end by 5 bases; junction bases not matched to a gene: 9. CDR3 protein: CASIRDRIGDTQYF. CDR3 sequence (DNA): TGTGCCAGCATTAGGGACAGAATAGGAGATACGCAGTATTTT.

The chain joins TRBV5-5 to TRBJ1-1; D not certain. V lost 0 bases and J 3 bases, leaving 9 bases between the germline ends. This CDR3 contains 14 residues. In germline, CDR1 is SGHKS, CDR2 YYEKEE (reference sequence). CDR3 in DNA: TGTGCCAGCAGCTTGGCGGGGATGGACACTGAAGCTTTCTTT. Amino acids: CASSLAGMDTEAFF.

The genes are TRBV9 and TRBJ2-3, with TRBD2 matching 9 bases. J gave up 6 bases and V 0 bases, and 8 bases lay outside the gene matches. The CDR3 has 16 residues. Germline assignment: CDR1 SGDLS and CDR2 YYNGEE. This CDR3 reads CASSVGVSGGTDTQYF. The CDR3, as DNA: TGTGCCAGCAGCGTAGGGGTCAGCGGGGGGACGGATACGCAGTATTTT.

The CDR3 DNA sequence: TGTGCCAGCAGCGTGACAGGGGGCAGCAATCAGCCCCAGCATTTT. This sequence encodes CASSVTGGSNQPQHF. The genes are TRBV9 and TRBJ1-5; TRBD1 matches at 10 bases. The ends lost 2 bases at V and 1 base at J; junction bases unmatched: 0. In germline, CDR1 is SGDLS, CDR2 YYNGEE. This CDR3 spans 15 amino acids.

The rearrangement joins TRBV21-1 to TRBJ1-1; TRBD1, as called in the table, went unchecked against the DNA. TRBV21-1 is an annotated pseudogene. The CDR3 runs 14 residues. The CDR3 DNA reads TGTGCCAGCAGCAGGGACAGGTTGAACACTGAAGCTTTCTTT. This gives the protein CASSRDRLNTEAFF.

This clone has a handful of counts. This rearrangement joins TRBV30 to TRBJ1-1; tentatively, D is TRBD1 (6 bases). This CDR3 is built from 15 residues. Trimming took off 1 base at V and 7 bases at J, with 19 bases between the two ends. Germline V gives CDR1 GTSNPN, CDR2 SVGIG (reference sequence). The CDR3 DNA follows: TGTGCCTGGAGTGCAACCCCAGCGGGGGCGAATGAAGCTTTCTTT. Translated: CAWSATPAGANEAFF.

V usage is TRBV5-6 and J usage is TRBJ2-3, with TRBD2 matching 15 bases. This CDR3 is 17 amino acids long. Trimming cost V 3 bases and J 4 bases; bases outside gene matches: 6. From germline, CDR1 is SGHDT and CDR2 YYEEEE. DNA for the CDR3: TGTGCCAGCAGCTCCGGACTAGCGGGGGGGCCTGCAGATACGCAGTATTTT. Protein product: CASSSGLAGGPADTQYF.

The rearrangement joins TRBV19 to TRBJ1-1, with no clear D. V dropped 3 bases and J dropped 10 bases, with 9 bases sitting between them. There are 11 residues in the CDR3. CDR1 and CDR2 (germline): LNHDA, SQIVND (reference sequence). The chain's CDR3 is CASSIQGGAFF. The CDR3 coding sequence is TGTGCCAGTAGTATCCAAGGAGGAGCTTTCTTT. The full variable domain, completed using reference TRBV19 and TRBJ1-1, is DGGITQSPKYLFRKEGQNVTLSCEQNLNHDAMYWYRQDPGQGLRLIYYSQIVNDFQKGDIAEGYSVSREKKESFPLTVTSAQKNPTAFYLCASSIQGGAFFGQGTRLTVV.

Concerning this clone itself: At one boundary the junction diverges from the germline segment, which might be a read error. The chain carries TRBV7-9 and TRBJ2-7, with 9 bases lining up with TRBD2. The CDR3 covers 14 residues. From germline, CDR1 is SEHNR and CDR2 FQNEAQ (reference sequence). CDR3 residues: CANSLGGGAYEQYF. The DNA of the CDR3 is TGTGCCAACAGCTTAGGCGGGGGGGCTTACGAGCAGTACTTC.